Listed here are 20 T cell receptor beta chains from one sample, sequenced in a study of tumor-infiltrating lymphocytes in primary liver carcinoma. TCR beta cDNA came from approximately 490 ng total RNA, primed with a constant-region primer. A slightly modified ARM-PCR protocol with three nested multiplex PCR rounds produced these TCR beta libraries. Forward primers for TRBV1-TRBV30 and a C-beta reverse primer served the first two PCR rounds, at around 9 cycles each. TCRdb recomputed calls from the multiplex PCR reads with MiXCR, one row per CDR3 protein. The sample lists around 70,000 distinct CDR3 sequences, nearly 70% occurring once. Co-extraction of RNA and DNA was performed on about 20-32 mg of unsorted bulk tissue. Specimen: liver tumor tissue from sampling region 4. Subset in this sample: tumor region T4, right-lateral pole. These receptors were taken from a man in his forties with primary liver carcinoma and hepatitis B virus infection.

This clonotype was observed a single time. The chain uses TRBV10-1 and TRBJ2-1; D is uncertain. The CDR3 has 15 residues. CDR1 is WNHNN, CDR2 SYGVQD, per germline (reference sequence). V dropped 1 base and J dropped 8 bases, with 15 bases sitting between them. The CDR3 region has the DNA TGCGCCAGCAGTGAGTTGTTTTATCCCCTCGATGAGCAGTTCTTC. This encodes CASSELFYPLDEQFF.

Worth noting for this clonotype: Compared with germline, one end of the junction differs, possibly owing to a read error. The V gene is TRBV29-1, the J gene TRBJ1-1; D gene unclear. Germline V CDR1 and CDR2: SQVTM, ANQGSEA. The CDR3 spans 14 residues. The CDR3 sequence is CSVEGPQLRTEALF. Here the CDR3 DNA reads TGCAGCGTTGAAGGCCCTCAACTGAGGACTGAAGCTCTCTTT.

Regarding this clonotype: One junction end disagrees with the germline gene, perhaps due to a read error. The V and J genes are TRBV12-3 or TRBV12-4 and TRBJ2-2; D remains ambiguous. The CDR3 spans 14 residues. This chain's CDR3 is CTSSSRHSPAELFF. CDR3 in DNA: TGTACCAGCAGTTCCCGACACTCTCCCGCGGAGCTGTTTTTT.

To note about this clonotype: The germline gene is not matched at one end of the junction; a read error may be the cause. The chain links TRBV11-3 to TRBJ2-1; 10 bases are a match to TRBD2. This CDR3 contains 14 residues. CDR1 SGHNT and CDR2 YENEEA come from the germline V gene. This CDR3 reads CACSSLAGEGEQSF. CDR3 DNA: TGTGCCTGCAGCTCCCTAGCGGGAGAGGGTGAACAGTCCTTC. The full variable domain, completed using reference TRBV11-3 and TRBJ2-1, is EAGVVQSPRYKIIEKKQPVAFWCNPISGHNTLYWYLQNLGQGPELLIRYENEEAVDDSQLPKDRFSAERLKGVDSTLKIQPAELGDSAVYLCACSSLAGEGEQSFGPGTRLTVL.

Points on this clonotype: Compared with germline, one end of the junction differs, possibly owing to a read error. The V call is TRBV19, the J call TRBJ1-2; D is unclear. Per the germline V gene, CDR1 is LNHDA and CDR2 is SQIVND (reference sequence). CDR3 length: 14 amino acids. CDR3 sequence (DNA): TGTGACAGTAGTATAGAAGTTGAACGCTATGGCTACACCTTC. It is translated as CDSSIEVERYGYTF.

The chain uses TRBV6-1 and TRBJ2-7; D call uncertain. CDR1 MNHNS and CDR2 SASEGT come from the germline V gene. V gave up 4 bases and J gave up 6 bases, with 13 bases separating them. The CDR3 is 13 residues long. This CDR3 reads CASSVERRAEQYF. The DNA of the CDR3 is TGTGCCAGCAGTGTTGAGAGACGGGCCGAGCAGTACTTC.

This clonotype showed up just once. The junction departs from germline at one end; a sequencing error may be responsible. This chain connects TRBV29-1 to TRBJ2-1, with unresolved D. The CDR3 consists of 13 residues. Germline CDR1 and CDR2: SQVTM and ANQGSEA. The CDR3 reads CNVDISSYNGQFF. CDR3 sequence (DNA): TGCAACGTTGACATCTCCTCCTACAATGGGCAGTTCTTC.

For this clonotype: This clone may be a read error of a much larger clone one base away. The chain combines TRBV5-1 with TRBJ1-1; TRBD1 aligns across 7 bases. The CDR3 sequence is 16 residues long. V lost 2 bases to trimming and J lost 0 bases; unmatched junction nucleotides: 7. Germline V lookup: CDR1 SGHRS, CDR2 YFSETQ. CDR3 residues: CASSLGGCHMNTEAFF. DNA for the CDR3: TGCGCCAGCAGCTTAGGGGGCTGTCATATGAACACTGAAGCTTTCTTT.

The CDR3 nucleotides are TGTGCCAGCAGCTTTCCTCAGGGGAATGAGCAGTTCTTC. Amino acid sequence: CASSFPQGNEQFF. V is TRBV7-9 and J is TRBJ2-1; tentatively, D is TRBD1 (6 bases). The CDR3 has 13 residues. V was pared by 3 bases and J by 7 bases, with 10 bases between. The germline CDR1 and CDR2 sequences are SEHNR and FQNEAQ (reference sequence).

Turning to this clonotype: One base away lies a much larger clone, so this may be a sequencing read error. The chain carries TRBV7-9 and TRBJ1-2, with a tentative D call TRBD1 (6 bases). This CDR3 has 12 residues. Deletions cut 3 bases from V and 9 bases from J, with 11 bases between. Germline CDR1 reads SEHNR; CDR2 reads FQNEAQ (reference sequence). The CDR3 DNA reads TGTGCCAGCAGCTTTTCGGGGGGCTGCTACACCTTC. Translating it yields CASSFSGGCYTF.

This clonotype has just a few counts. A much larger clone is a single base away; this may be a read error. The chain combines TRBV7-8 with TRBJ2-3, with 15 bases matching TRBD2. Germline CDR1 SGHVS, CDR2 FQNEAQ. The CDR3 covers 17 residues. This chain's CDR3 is CASSSRTSGRGTDTHYF. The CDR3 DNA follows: TGTGCCAGCAGCTCACGGACTAGCGGGAGGGGAACAGATACGCACTATTTT.

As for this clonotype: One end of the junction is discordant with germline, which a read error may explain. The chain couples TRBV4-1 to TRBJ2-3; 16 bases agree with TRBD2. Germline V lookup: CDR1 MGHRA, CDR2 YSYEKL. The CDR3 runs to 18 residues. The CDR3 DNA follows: TGCGCCAGCAGCCAGGTCGGGACTAGCGGGAGGGTTACAGACACGCAGTATTTT. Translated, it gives CASSQVGTSGRVTDTQYF.

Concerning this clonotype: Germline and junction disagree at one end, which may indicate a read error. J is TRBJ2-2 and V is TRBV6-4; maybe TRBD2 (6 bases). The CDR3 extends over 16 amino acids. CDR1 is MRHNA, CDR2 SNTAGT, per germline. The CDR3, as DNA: TGTGCCAGTAGTGACCCGGGACTCTCGAACACCGGGGAGCTGTTTTTT. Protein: CASSDPGLSNTGELFF.

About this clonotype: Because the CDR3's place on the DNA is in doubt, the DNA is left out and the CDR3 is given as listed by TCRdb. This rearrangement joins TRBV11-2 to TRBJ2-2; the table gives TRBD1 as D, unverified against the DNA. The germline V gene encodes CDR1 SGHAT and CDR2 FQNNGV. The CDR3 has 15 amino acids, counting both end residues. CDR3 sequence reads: CASSLVGRGTGELLF.

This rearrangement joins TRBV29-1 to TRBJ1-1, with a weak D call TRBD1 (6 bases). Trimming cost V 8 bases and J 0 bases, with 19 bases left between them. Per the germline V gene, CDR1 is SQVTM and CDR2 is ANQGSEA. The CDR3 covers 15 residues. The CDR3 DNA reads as TGCAGCATCACAGCAGGGGCCCAAATGAACACTGAAGCTTTCTTT. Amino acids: CSITAGAQMNTEAFF.

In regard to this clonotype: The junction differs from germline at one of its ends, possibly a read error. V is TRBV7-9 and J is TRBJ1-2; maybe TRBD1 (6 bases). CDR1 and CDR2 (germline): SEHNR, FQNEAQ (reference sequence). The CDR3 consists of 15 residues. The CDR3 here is CASSLGGRGDYGYTF. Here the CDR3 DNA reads TGTGCCAGCAGCCTAGGGGGGAGAGGGGACTATGGCTACACTTTC.

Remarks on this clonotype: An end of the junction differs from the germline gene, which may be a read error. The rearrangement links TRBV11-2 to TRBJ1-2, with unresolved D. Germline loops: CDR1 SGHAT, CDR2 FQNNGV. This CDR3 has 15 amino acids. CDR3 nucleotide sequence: TGTGCCAGCAGCTTAGATATACCCAGTCACTATGGATACACCTTC. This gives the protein CASSLDIPSHYGYTF.

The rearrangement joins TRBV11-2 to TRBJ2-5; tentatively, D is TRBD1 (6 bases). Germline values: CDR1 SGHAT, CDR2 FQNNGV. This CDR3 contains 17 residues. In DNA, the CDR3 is TGTGACAGGAGCTCAGGGGCCTTGTCCGGGTTTCAAGAGACCCAGTACTTC. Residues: CDRSSGALSGFQETQYF.

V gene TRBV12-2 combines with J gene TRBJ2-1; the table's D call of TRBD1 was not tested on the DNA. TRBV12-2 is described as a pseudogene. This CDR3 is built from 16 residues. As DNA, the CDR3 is TGTGCAAGTCGCTTAGACACCCCCAACCGATTCAATGAGCATTTCTTC. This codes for CASRLDTPNRFNEHFF.

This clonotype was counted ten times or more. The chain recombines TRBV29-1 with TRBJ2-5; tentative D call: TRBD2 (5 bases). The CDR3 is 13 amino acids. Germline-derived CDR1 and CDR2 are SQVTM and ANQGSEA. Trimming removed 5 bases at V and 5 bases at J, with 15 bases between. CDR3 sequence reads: CSVTGVSWETQYF. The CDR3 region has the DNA TGCAGCGTTACCGGGGTCTCGTGGGAGACCCAGTACTTC.